The 17 T cell receptor beta chains below come from one sample, sequenced in a study of blood T cell repertoires in COVID-19. Clones were sequenced by immunoSEQ multiplex PCR, and TCRdb holds only the in-frame ones, with some missing. This table holds 250,000 to 400,000 clones, more than 75% found once. The sample taken for sequencing was PBMCs or T cells enriched from blood (not recorded which). The origin of the receptors is a woman in her 30s who had recovered from COVID-19.

V is TRBV4-2 and J is TRBJ1-1; 7 bases match TRBD1. J was trimmed by 8 bases and V by 3 bases; bases with no gene match: 6. In germline, CDR1 is LGHNA, CDR2 YNFKEQ. The length of the CDR3 is 13 residues. CDR3 region: CASSQVQQGEAFF. CDR3 bases: TGTGCCAGCAGCCAGGTCCAACAGGGGGAAGCTTTCTTT.

The chain combines TRBV1 with TRBJ1-5; no check of the table's D call, TRBD1, against the DNA was made. TRBV1 is reported as a pseudogene. The CDR3 has 16 residues. The CDR3 DNA follows: TGCACCAGCAGCCAAGTGTTGGACAGCAAGAGGCAGCCCCAGCATTTT. Encoded protein: CTSSQVLDSKRQPQHF.

This clone appeared a few times. The chain carries TRBV18 and TRBJ2-7, with 7 bases fitting TRBD2. V lost 3 bases to trimming and J lost 5 bases; unmatched junction nucleotides: 13. There are 16 residues in the CDR3. The germline gives CDR1 KGHSH, CDR2 LQKENI. The CDR3 bases are TGTGCCAGCTCACCCACAGCGGGACCCAGCCAGAACGAGCAGTACTTC. Its protein product is CASSPTAGPSQNEQYF.

The genes are TRBV9 and TRBJ2-1; TRBD2 might be the D (6 bases). The CDR3 length is 17 residues. Germline loops: CDR1 SGDLS, CDR2 YYNGEE. The V and J ends lost 1 base and 5 bases respectively, with 19 bases between them. Written as DNA, the CDR3 is TGTGCCAGCAGCGTATTACCGGGGGAGCAAGGGGACAATGAGCAGTTCTTC. The encoded protein is CASSVLPGEQGDNEQFF.

The chain couples TRBV30 to TRBJ1-3; a weak D match, TRBD1 (6 bases). The V end was cut by 4 bases, the J end by 3 bases, with 13 bases between. Per germline, CDR1 GTSNPN and CDR2 SVGIG (reference sequence). The CDR3 is 14 residues long. CDR3 sequence (DNA): TGTGCCTGGAACGTGGGGGGGCTTGGAAACACCATATATTTT. It codes for CAWNVGGLGNTIYF.

The V call is TRBV19, the J call TRBJ2-2; maybe TRBD2 (6 bases). Per germline, CDR1 LNHDA and CDR2 SQIVND (reference sequence). The CDR3 loop spans 16 amino acids. Trimming removed 7 bases from V and 7 bases from J, with 22 bases in between. CDR3: CASTPGLYNTVGELFF. The CDR3 region has the DNA TGTGCCAGTACGCCGGGACTCTACAACACCGTCGGGGAGCTGTTTTTT.

This sequence joins TRBV19 and TRBJ2-5, with 9 positions matching TRBD1. Germline trimming cut 6 bases from V and 4 bases from J; bases unmatched to any gene: 6. The V gene's germline CDR1 is LNHDA and CDR2 SQIVND (reference sequence). This CDR3 is 14 amino acids long. The CDR3 here is CASSPGGQGETQYF. CDR3 in DNA: TGTGCCAGTAGCCCGGGGGGACAGGGAGAGACCCAGTACTTC. The entire variable domain, with the rest obtained from reference TRBV19 and TRBJ2-5, is as follows: DGGITQSPKYLFRKEGQNVTLSCEQNLNHDAMYWYRQDPGQGLRLIYYSQIVNDFQKGDIAEGYSVSREKKESFPLTVTSAQKNPTAFYLCASSPGGQGETQYFGPGTRLLVL.

The V call is TRBV5-1, the J call TRBJ2-2; a weak D match, TRBD1 (6 bases). V gave up 3 bases and J gave up 0 bases, with 15 bases separating them. Germline values: CDR1 SGHRS, CDR2 YFSETQ. This CDR3 has 17 residues. The CDR3 DNA reads TGCGCCAGCAGCTGGGGGCTGGGGCTAGCGAACACCGGGGAGCTGTTTTTT. This codes for CASSWGLGLANTGELFF.

The chain links TRBV7-9 to TRBJ1-5, with D possibly being TRBD1 (5 bases). CDR1 is SEHNR and CDR2 is FQNEAQ in the germline V gene (reference sequence). V shed 4 bases and J shed 0 bases, with 16 bases lying between them. CDR3 length equals 17 residues. The CDR3 coding sequence is TGTGCCAGCAGCTCCGGCGGGGGGAAACTTAGCAATCAGCCCCAGCATTTT. Its translation: CASSSGGGKLSNQPQHF. Drawing the rest from reference TRBV7-9 and TRBJ1-5, the complete variable domain is DTGVSQNPRHKITKRGQNVTFRCDPISEHNRLYWYRQTLGQGPEFLTYFQNEAQLEKSRLLSDRFSAERPKGSFSTLEIQRTEQGDSAMYLCASSSGGGKLSNQPQHFGDGTRLSIL.

This clone was seen a single time. CDR3 region: CASSVPGSFYGYTF. In DNA, the CDR3 is TGTGCCAGCAGCGTACCGGGAAGTTTCTATGGCTACACCTTC. The chain links TRBV5-6 to TRBJ1-2, with D uncertain. Germline CDR1 and CDR2: SGHDT and YYEEEE. CDR3 size: 14 residues. V lost 4 bases and J lost 4, with 14 bases in between.

V gene TRBV15 combines with J gene TRBJ2-1; 8 bases align to TRBD1. Germline V gene lookup returns CDR1 LNHNV and CDR2 YYDKDF (reference sequence). Trimming cost V 4 bases and J 6 bases; bases outside gene matches: 8. The CDR3 is 15 amino acids. The DNA for the CDR3 is TGTGCCACCAGCACCAGACAGGGGCCCTCCAATGAGCAGTTCTTC. The encoded protein is CATSTRQGPSNEQFF.

The gene calls are TRBV3-1 (or the pseudogene TRBV3-2) and TRBJ1-2, with TRBD1 matching 10 bases. Trimming at V came to 1 base and at J to 2 bases, leaving 1 base not matched to a gene. The CDR3 has 15 amino acids. Germline CDR1 reads LGHDT; CDR2 reads YNNKEL (reference sequence). The CDR3 sequence is CASSQGQGANYGYTF. As DNA, the CDR3 is TGTGCCAGCAGCCAAGGACAGGGGGCGAACTATGGCTACACCTTC.

The V and J genes are TRBV19 and TRBJ1-1; D is uncertain. With 6 bases removed from V and 1 base from J, the gap between germline ends came to 12 bases. The CDR3 runs to 14 residues. Germline V gene lookup returns CDR1 LNHDA and CDR2 SQIVND (reference sequence). The CDR3, as DNA: TGTGCCAGTAGCCTCTACGACTGGAACACTGAAGCTTTCTTT. This sequence encodes CASSLYDWNTEAFF.

The CDR3 spells CASSQGAGPKNIQYF. CDR3 nucleotides: TGTGCCAGCAGCCAAGGGGCGGGGCCTAAAAACATTCAGTACTTC. The chain couples TRBV3-1 (or the pseudogene TRBV3-2) to TRBJ2-4, with D possibly being TRBD2 (6 bases). CDR1 is LGHDT and CDR2 is YNNKEL in the germline V gene (reference sequence). The CDR3 consists of 15 residues. V shed 1 base and J shed 4 bases, with 11 bases lying between them.

The genes are TRBV2 and TRBJ2-3, with D tentatively TRBD2 (6 bases). The CDR3 is 13 residues long. Germline-derived CDR1 and CDR2 are SNHLY and FYNNEI. V was pared by 6 bases and J by 3 bases, with 10 bases between. The CDR3, as DNA: TGTGCCAGCAGCGGACTATTAACAGATACGCAGTATTTT. Translation gives CASSGLLTDTQYF.

The CDR3, as DNA: TGCGCCAGCAGTGATGAAGGGCTAGGGGATGGCTACACCTTC. Translating it yields CASSDEGLGDGYTF. The chain has TRBV5-1 and TRBJ1-2, with D perhaps TRBD1 (5 bases). The CDR3 is 14 residues long. Trimming removed 5 bases at V and 6 bases at J, with 17 bases between. Germline assignment: CDR1 SGHRS and CDR2 YFSETQ.

The genes are TRBV18 and TRBJ1-1; no clear D. CDR3 length equals 13 residues. V dropped 2 bases and J dropped 1 base, with 5 bases sitting between them. The germline CDR1 and CDR2 sequences are KGHSH and LQKENI. CDR3 region: CASSPSQNTEAFF. DNA for the CDR3: TGTGCCAGCTCACCAAGCCAGAACACTGAAGCTTTCTTT.